Sequencing of this T cell receptor (beta chain) was carried out in a study of cytomegalovirus exposure and HLA in healthy donors. CDR1 is SGDLS, CDR2 YYNGEE, per germline. This CDR3 is 15 amino acids long. J was trimmed by 2 bases and V by 3 bases; bases with no gene match: 6. General observations from the study: Per published accounts, TCR beta sequences correctly predicted the HLA-A and HLA-B alleles of most subjects. Among TCR beta chains, those listed as cytomegalovirus-associated numbered about 160.

Samples came from healthy bone marrow donors. Despite likely unrecorded immune exposures, the donors were nominally healthy at the time of sampling. Turning to this clone: Its antigen remains unidentified.

Researchers ran the PCR with 60 Vbeta and 13 Jbeta primers. Sequenced by immunoSEQ multiplex PCR; TCRdb stores in-frame clones only, minus some. The sample shows about 220,000 clones, about 77% of them seen only once. Sequencing input: PBMCs. The gene calls are TRBV9 and TRBJ2-3, with TRBD1 matching 7 bases. This receptor was obtained from a woman in her 30s in good health and CMV-seronegative. The CDR3 reads CASSEGDSLTDTQYF. Written as DNA, the CDR3 is TGTGCCAGCAGCGAGGGGGACAGCCTCACAGATACGCAGTATTTT.